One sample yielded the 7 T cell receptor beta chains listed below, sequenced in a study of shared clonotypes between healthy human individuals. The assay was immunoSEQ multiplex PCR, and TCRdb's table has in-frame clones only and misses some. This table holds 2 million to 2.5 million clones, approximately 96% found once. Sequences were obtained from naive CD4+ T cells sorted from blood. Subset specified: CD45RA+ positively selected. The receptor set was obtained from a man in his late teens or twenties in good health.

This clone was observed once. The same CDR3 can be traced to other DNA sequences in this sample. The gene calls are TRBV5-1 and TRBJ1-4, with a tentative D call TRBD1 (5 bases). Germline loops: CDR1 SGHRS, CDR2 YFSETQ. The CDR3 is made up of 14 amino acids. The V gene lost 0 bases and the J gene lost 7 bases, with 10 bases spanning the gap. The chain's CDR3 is CASSLGQGSEKLFF. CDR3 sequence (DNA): TGCGCCAGCAGCTTGGGTCAGGGCTCTGAAAAACTGTTTTTT.

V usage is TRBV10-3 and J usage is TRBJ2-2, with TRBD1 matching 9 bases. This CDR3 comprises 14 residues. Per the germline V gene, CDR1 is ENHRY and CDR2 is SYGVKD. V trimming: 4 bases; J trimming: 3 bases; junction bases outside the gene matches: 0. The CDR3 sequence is CAISGQGDTGELFF. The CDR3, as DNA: TGTGCCATCAGTGGACAGGGGGACACCGGGGAGCTGTTTTTT.

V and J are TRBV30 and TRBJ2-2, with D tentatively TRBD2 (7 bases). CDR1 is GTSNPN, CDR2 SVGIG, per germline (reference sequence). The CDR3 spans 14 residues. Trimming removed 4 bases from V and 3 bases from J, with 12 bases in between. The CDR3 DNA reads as TGTGCCTGGAATCGGGGGGCGGACACCGGGGAGCTGTTTTTT. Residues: CAWNRGADTGELFF.

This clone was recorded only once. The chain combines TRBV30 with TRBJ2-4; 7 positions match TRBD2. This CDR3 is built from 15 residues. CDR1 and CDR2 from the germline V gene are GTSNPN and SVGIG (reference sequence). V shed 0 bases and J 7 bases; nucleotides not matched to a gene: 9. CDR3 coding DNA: TGTGCCTGGAGTGTACCCCGTTTGGGGGGGAACATTCAGTACTTC. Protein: CAWSVPRLGGNIQYF.

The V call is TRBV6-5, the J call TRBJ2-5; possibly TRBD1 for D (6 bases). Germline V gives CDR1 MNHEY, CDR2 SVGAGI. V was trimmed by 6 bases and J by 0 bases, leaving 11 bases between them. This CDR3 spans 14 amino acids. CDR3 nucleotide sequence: TGTGCCAGCAGGCCCAGGACAGACCAAGAGACCCAGTACTTC. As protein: CASRPRTDQETQYF.

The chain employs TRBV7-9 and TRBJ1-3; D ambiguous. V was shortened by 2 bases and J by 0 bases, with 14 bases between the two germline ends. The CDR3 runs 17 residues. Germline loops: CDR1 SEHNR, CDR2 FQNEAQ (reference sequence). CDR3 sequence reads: CASSLYSGPRSGNTIYF. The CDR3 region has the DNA TGTGCCAGCAGCTTATATTCAGGCCCGCGCTCTGGAAACACCATATATTTT.

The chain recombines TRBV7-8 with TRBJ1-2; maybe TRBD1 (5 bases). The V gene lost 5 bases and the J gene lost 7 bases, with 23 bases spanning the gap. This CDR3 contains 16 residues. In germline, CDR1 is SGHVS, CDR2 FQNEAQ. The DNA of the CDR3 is TGTGCCAGCAGCCCACGGGGGGGGTCCCTCGTGGGTGGCTACACCTTC. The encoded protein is CASSPRGGSLVGGYTF.